The T cell receptor beta chain described here comes from a study of response to subunit inactivated influenza vaccine. This clonotype was seen only a few times. Antigen: not known. Study results and limitations: The authors offered the suggestion that each seasonal influenza vaccination recruits few new T cells.

TCRdb analysed the RT-PCR reads with MiXCR anew, one entry per CDR3 protein. The repertoire has about 780,000 distinct CDR3 sequences, roughly 20% of them found once; the top ten carry around 9.9%. With 5 bases clipped from V and 4 bases from J, the junction kept 8 bases outside the gene matches. CDR1 and CDR2 (germline): MDHEN, SYDVKM. This CDR3 has 15 amino acids. The material sequenced was PBMCs from blood, taken 5 days after vaccination. The clonotype comes from a man aged 45-60 years who received an inactivated influenza vaccine. The J gene is TRBJ2-5, the V gene TRBV28, with TRBD2 identical over 9 bases. The CDR3 coding sequence is TGTGCCAGCAGTGAGCGGGGGGCCCGTGGAGAGACCCAGTACTTC. It translates to CASSERGARGETQYF.